Each of the 18 T cell receptor beta chains below was sequenced from the same sample in a study of identical twins. A single record per CDR3 protein comes from TCRdb applying MiXCR to the 5' RACE reads. Of about 1.7 million distinct CDR3 sequences listed, more than 30% are singletons. Sequencing used cord blood. These receptors all stem from a newborn girl in good health.

This chain joins TRBV20-1 and TRBJ2-7, with a tentative D call TRBD1 (6 bases). V was clipped by 5 bases and J by 1 base, with 15 bases between them. Germline CDR1 reads DFQATT; CDR2 reads SNEGSKA (reference sequence). CDR3 size: 14 residues. The CDR3 DNA reads as TGCAGTGCTCAATCGACAGGCCCATCCTACGAGCAGTACTTC. Translated: CSAQSTGPSYEQYF.

This chain links TRBV29-1 with TRBJ2-1; 11 bases agree with TRBD1. The ends lost 2 bases at V and 6 bases at J; junction bases unmatched: 3. CDR3 length: 14 residues. The V gene's germline CDR1 is SQVTM and CDR2 ANQGSEA. As DNA, the CDR3 is TGCAGCGTTGAACGGGGACAGGGGGGCAATGAGCAGTTCTTC. It encodes CSVERGQGGNEQFF.

The genes are TRBV12-1 and TRBJ2-7; TRBD1, the table's D call, was not compared with the DNA. TRBV12-1 is listed as a pseudogene. This CDR3 spans 14 amino acids. The CDR3 bases are TGTGCCAGCAGCCGACGACAGGGGAAAGAGGCCCAGTACTTC. Amino acids: CASSRRQGKEAQYF.

This clonotype was seen repeatedly, ten times or more. The chain has TRBV9 and TRBJ2-1, with 8 bases fitting TRBD2. This CDR3 region has 15 residues. Unmatched junction bases numbered 5, after V lost 4 bases and J lost 2 bases. Germline lookup yields CDR1 SGDLS and CDR2 YYNGEE. The CDR3 DNA reads as TGTGCCAGCAGCCCTATAGCGGGACCCTACAATGAGCAGTTCTTC. Encoded protein: CASSPIAGPYNEQFF.

The CDR3 coding sequence is TGTGCCAGCAGCCAACCAGGCCTTAATGGTGAAAAACTGTTTTTT. Amino acids: CASSQPGLNGEKLFF. The chain employs TRBV3-1 and TRBJ1-4; D not resolved. The ends were cut back, 2 bases at V and 7 bases at J, with 14 bases in the middle. There are 15 residues in the CDR3. Germline values: CDR1 LGHDT, CDR2 YNNKEL (reference sequence).

This clonotype was observed at least ten times. V is TRBV29-1 and J is TRBJ2-3, with D perhaps matching TRBD1 (6 bases). V was cut by 6 bases and J by 3 bases, with 19 bases left in between. Germline CDR1 SQVTM, CDR2 ANQGSEA. The CDR3 spans 15 residues. Here the CDR3 DNA reads TGCAGCGTCGATCAGGGGTTAGGCACAACAGATACGCAGTATTTT. Amino acid sequence: CSVDQGLGTTDTQYF.

A few counts support this clonotype. The chain combines TRBV6-1 with TRBJ1-6; D possibly corresponds to TRBD1 (6 bases). V was trimmed by 6 bases and J by 9 bases, leaving 15 bases between them. Germline loops: CDR1 MNHNS, CDR2 SASEGT. CDR3 length equals 14 residues. CDR3 region: CASRETGRASPLHF. Here the CDR3 DNA reads TGTGCCAGCAGGGAAACAGGGAGGGCTTCACCCCTCCACTTT.

This clonotype was found many times. This chain connects TRBV5-6 to TRBJ2-5, with a possible D match to TRBD1 (6 bases). V lost 3 bases and J lost 5, with 17 bases in between. The CDR3 runs 15 residues. Per germline, CDR1 SGHDT and CDR2 YYEEEE. Here the CDR3 DNA reads TGTGCCAGCAGCTCCATGAGGGACACCTTGGAGACCCAGTACTTC. Translation: CASSSMRDTLETQYF.

There are a few counts of this clonotype. V usage is TRBV7-2 and J usage is TRBJ2-7; D possibly matches TRBD1 or TRBD2 (5 bases each). The CDR3 loop spans 15 amino acids. Germline V lookup: CDR1 SGHTA, CDR2 FQGNSA. V dropped 5 bases and J dropped 2 bases, with 16 bases sitting between them. CDR3 loop: CASSQLWGIPYEQYF. CDR3 DNA: TGTGCCAGCAGCCAACTTTGGGGGATTCCCTACGAGCAGTACTTC.

This clonotype was recorded once. The V and J genes are TRBV5-6 and TRBJ1-2, with D unclear. The V end lost 4 bases, the J end lost 3 bases, and 16 bases lay between the germline ends. This CDR3 has 15 residues. CDR1 and CDR2 from the germline V gene are SGHDT and YYEEEE. This CDR3 is CASSLVAVSYYGYTF. In DNA, the CDR3 is TGTGCCAGCAGCCTCGTAGCCGTCTCCTACTATGGCTACACCTTC.

This clonotype occurred a few times. J is TRBJ2-5 and V is TRBV2; 9 bases map to TRBD1. CDR1 SNHLY and CDR2 FYNNEI come from the germline V gene. Losses at the gene ends were 3 bases for V and 6 bases for J; bases not matched to a gene: 14. The CDR3 runs to 17 residues. The CDR3 nucleotides read TGTGCCAGCAGTGATTGGGCCCTGGGACAGGGCAAGCAGACCCAGTACTTC. Translating it yields CASSDWALGQGKQTQYF.

This clonotype was observed a handful of times. The chain joins TRBV6-1 to TRBJ1-2; 8 nucleotides match TRBD1. This CDR3 is 14 amino acids long. Trimming removed 3 bases from V and 12 bases from J; junction bases left unmatched: 12. Germline CDR1 MNHNS, CDR2 SASEGT. The CDR3 here is CASSDFRTGRDNTF. The CDR3 region has the DNA TGTGCCAGCAGTGATTTCCGGACAGGGCGGGATAACACCTTC.

The V gene is TRBV11-2, the J gene TRBJ2-7, with a tentative D call TRBD2 (7 bases). The CDR3 runs 19 residues. The germline gives CDR1 SGHAT, CDR2 FQNNGV. The germline V and J ends were trimmed by 4 bases and 0 bases, with 25 bases remaining between them. The CDR3 DNA reads as TGTGCCAGCAGCTATAGGGGAGGGGGGGCCCTAATGAGCTCCTACGAGCAGTACTTC. Protein: CASSYRGGGALMSSYEQYF.

The table lists this clonotype with many counts. The chain employs TRBV3-1 and TRBJ2-1; TRBD1 is a possible D gene (6 bases). Germline V gene sequence: CDR1 LGHDT, CDR2 YNNKEL (reference sequence). The V gene lost 2 bases and the J gene lost 4 bases, with 9 bases spanning the gap. CDR3 length: 14 amino acids. In DNA, the CDR3 is TGTGCCAGCAGCCAACCGGACAGTTACAATGAGCAGTTCTTC. This codes for CASSQPDSYNEQFF.

The rearrangement uses TRBV7-2 and TRBJ2-5; 12 nucleotides align to TRBD2. Germline CDR1 SGHTA, CDR2 FQGNSA. J gave up 11 bases and V 2 bases, and 15 bases lay outside the gene matches. CDR3 length: 17 residues. The CDR3 DNA is TGTGCCAGCAGCTTAAGCCCGACTAGCGGGAGCGTCAATGAGCAGTACTTC. It yields the protein CASSLSPTSGSVNEQYF.

The J gene is TRBJ1-5, the V gene TRBV23-1, with D possibly being TRBD1 (5 bases). TRBV23-1 carries the ORF label, with uncertain function. V was shortened by 0 bases and J by 0 bases, with 15 bases between the two germline ends. The CDR3 contains 18 residues. Here the CDR3 DNA reads TGCGCCAGCAGTCAATCGTCCAGGGTTCTAACTAGCAATCAGCCCCAGCATTTT. Its protein product is CASSQSSRVLTSNQPQHF.

The J gene is TRBJ1-2, the V gene TRBV11-2; 7 nucleotides match TRBD1. This CDR3 spans 14 amino acids. The V and J ends lost 5 bases and 8 bases, in that order; junction bases with no gene match: 11. The germline V gene has CDR1 SGHAT and CDR2 FQNNGV. CDR3 amino acids: CASSTQTGPLGYTF. The CDR3 DNA follows: TGTGCCAGCAGCACTCAGACAGGGCCTCTCGGCTACACCTTC.

This chain links TRBV7-2 with TRBJ2-1; 7 nucleotides line up with TRBD2. Germline V gives CDR1 SGHTA, CDR2 FQGNSA. The CDR3 extends over 16 amino acids. The J segment lost 0 bases and the V segment lost 6 bases, leaving 8 bases of the junction unmatched. The CDR3 region has the DNA TGTGCCAGCAGGAAAATAGCGGGCATCTCCTACAATGAGCAGTTCTTC. Amino acids: CASRKIAGISYNEQFF.